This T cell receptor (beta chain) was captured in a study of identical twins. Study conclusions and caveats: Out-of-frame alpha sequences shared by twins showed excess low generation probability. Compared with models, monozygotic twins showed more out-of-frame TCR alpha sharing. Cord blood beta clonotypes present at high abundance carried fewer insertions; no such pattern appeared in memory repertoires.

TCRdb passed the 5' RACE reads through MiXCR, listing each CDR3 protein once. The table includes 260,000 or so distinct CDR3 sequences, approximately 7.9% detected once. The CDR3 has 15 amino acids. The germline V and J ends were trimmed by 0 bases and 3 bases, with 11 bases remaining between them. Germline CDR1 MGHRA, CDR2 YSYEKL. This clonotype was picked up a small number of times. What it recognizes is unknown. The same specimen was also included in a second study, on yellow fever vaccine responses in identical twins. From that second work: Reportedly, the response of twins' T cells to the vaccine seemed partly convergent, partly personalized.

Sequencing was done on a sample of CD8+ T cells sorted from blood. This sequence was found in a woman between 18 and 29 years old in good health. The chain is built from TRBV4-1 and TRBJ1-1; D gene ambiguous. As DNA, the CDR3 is TGCGCCAGCAGCCAAGATAGTTTTCAGTACACTGAAGCTTTCTTT. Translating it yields CASSQDSFQYTEAFF.